These T cell receptor beta chains were read from a single sample in a study of T-cell memory formation after mild COVID-19. TCRdb re-called the 5' RACE reads through MiXCR, storing one row per CDR3 protein. This sample yields under 110,000 distinct CDR3 sequences, of which around 12% are seen a single time; 27% belongs to the top ten. The sequenced sample consisted of PBMCs or a T cell subset sorted from them (not recorded which). Receptor source: an adult woman who had mild COVID-19 (a few samples of this study predate the infection). Cell type and time point are not known. CDR3s include the opening cysteine and the closing phenylalanine or tryptophan. D genes are given only for firm matches. The listing skips clone size in some rows; elsewhere it reads once, few, many or a size class.

few TRBJ2-1 - TRBV5-1 TGCGCCAGCAGCTCCCCACGGGACGAAACTAGCTCCTACAATGAGCAGTTCTTC CASSSPRDETSSYNEQFF
- TRBJ2-3 TRBD2 TRBV12-3/TRBV12-4 TGTGCCAGCAGTTTTACTCTGACTAGCGTGGGAACAGCAGATACGCAGTATTTT CASSFTLTSVGTADTQYF
many TRBJ2-2 TRBD1 TRBV4-1 TGCGCCAGCAGCTTTGACAGGGCCCCCGGGGAGCTGTTTTTT CASSFDRAPGELFF
few TRBJ1-1 - TRBV6-6 TGTGCCAGCAGGAGTCAAGGCGATAACACTGAAGCTTTCTTT CASRSQGDNTEAFF
few TRBJ2-4 TRBD2 TRBV7-9 TGTGCCAGCAGCCCCCTGACTAGCGGGAGTAAAAACATTCAGTACTTC CASSPLTSGSKNIQYF
- TRBJ2-4 - TRBV7-9 TGTGCCAGCAGTTACGAAGCGGGTATAGCCAAAAACATTCAGTACTTC CASSYEAGIAKNIQYF
- TRBJ2-5 TRBD2 TRBV7-2 TGTGCCAGCATCCTGGGCGGGGGGCGACTATACCAAGAGACCCAGTACTTC CASILGGGRLYQETQYF
- TRBJ1-2 - TRBV19 TGTGCCAGTAGTATCACAGGAGACTATGGCTACACCTTC CASSITGDYGYTF
few TRBJ2-7 - TRBV4-2 TGTGCCAGCAGCCAAGAGTCGGGAGAGGAGGGGCTCTACGAGCAGTACTTC CASSQESGEEGLYEQYF
- TRBJ2-7 - TRBV19 TGTGCCAGTAGTATCGGGGCCTTGGCATACGAGCAGTACTTC CASSIGALAYEQYF
- TRBJ2-1 - TRBV12-3/TRBV12-4 TGTGCCAGCAGCCCGGGACGGTTACAATATCGCTCCTACAATGAGCAGTTCTTC CASSPGRLQYRSYNEQFF
many TRBJ2-1 - TRBV5-6 TGTGCCAGCAGCTCGACAGGAGACTACAATGAGCAGTTCTTC CASSSTGDYNEQFF
few TRBJ2-1 TRBD1 TRBV6-4 TGTGCCAGCAGTGATGCAGGGGGCGCGGGCGATGAGCAGTTCTTC CASSDAGGAGDEQFF
few TRBJ1-2 - TRBV29-1 TGCAGCGTTTACAGGGAAGGTGGCTACACCTTC CSVYREGGYTF
few TRBJ2-7 TRBD1 TRBV4-3 TGCGCCAGCAGCCAAGCGGGGACAGGGCTCCCCTACGAGCAGTACTTC CASSQAGTGLPYEQYF
few TRBJ2-7 - TRBV20-1 TGCAGTGCTAGCGAAACTGGGGTCCCTAACGAGCAGTACTTC CSASETGVPNEQYF
few TRBJ1-2 - TRBV24-1 TGTGCCACCAGGGACGGAACCTATGGCTACACCTTC CATRDGTYGYTF
many TRBJ2-7 - TRBV4-1 TGCGCCAGCAGCCAAGATCCGGACAGCAACGAGCAGTACTTC CASSQDPDSNEQYF
many TRBJ2-2 - TRBV12-3/TRBV12-4 TGTGCCAGCACCTCCTCCGGACCCGGGGAGCTGTTTTTT CASTSSGPGELFF
few TRBJ2-2 - TRBV12-3/TRBV12-4 TGTGCCAGCAACCCAAAGTCGGTTGCCGGGGAGCTGTTTTTT CASNPKSVAGELFF
few TRBJ2-7 - TRBV4-1 TGCGCCAGCAGCCAGGCCGATGGGGTTGAGCAGTACTTC CASSQADGVEQYF
many TRBJ2-1 - TRBV5-1 TGCGCCAGCAGCTCAGCCGGGCAGGGGCAGTTCTTC CASSSAGQGQFF
- TRBJ2-2 - TRBV27 TGTGCCAGCAGTTTTCTGGGGTCGTGGGGCACCGGGGAGCTGTTTTTT CASSFLGSWGTGELFF
- TRBJ1-1 TRBD1 TRBV30 TGTGCCTGGGGACATCCAACAGGGGTAGTCACTGAAGCTTTCTTT CAWGHPTGVVTEAFF
few TRBJ2-3 - TRBV4-1 TGCGCCAGCAGCCAGATACAGGGACTGGGGACAGATACGCAGTATTTT CASSQIQGLGTDTQYF
- TRBJ2-1 TRBD1 TRBV13 TGTGCCAGCAGCCTCCGACAGGGCAATGAGCAGTTCTTC CASSLRQGNEQFF
few TRBJ2-1 TRBD2 TRBV12-3/TRBV12-4 TGTGCCAGCAGTTTAGGGACTAGCGGGCACAATGAGCAGTTCTTC CASSLGTSGHNEQFF
- TRBJ2-3 TRBD2 TRBV28 TGTGCCAGCAGTCTCGAGACTAGCGGGAGACCTGCCCCTAGCACAGATACGCAGTATTTT CASSLETSGRPAPSTDTQYF
many TRBJ2-1 - TRBV11-2 TGTGCCAGCAGCGTTATACAGGGCTACAATGAGCAGTTCTTC CASSVIQGYNEQFF
- TRBJ2-1 TRBD2 TRBV19 TGTGCCAGTAGTATAGGATCTCCGGCGGGAGGTTCCCATGAGCAGTTCTTC CASSIGSPAGGSHEQFF
few TRBJ2-3 - TRBV5-8 TGTGCCAGCAGCTTGGGGCAGAGCCATACAGATACGCAGTATTTT CASSLGQSHTDTQYF
- TRBJ2-2 - TRBV2 TGTGCCAGCAGCCGGGACCCGAACACCGGGGAGCTGTTTTTT CASSRDPNTGELFF
- TRBJ2-1 - TRBV7-3 TGTGCCAGCAGCCCCTTGGGGGCAATGTACAATGAGCAGTTCTTC CASSPLGAMYNEQFF
- TRBJ2-7 TRBD1 TRBV30 TGTGCCTGGAGCACGGGACAGTCCGACGAGCAGTACTTC CAWSTGQSDEQYF
few TRBJ1-5 TRBD1 TRBV6-1 TGTGCCAGCAGCATTCAGGGGGCTGGGGGCAATCAGCCCCAGCATTTT CASSIQGAGGNQPQHF
- TRBJ2-1 - TRBV4-2 TGTGCCAGCAGCCAAGGTTTCGCGAGAGGGGGGGACAATGAGCAGTTCTTC CASSQGFARGGDNEQFF
- TRBJ2-3 TRBD2 TRBV27 TGTGCCAGCAGTTTTTCGGGACTAGCGGGCGCAGATACGCAGTATTTT CASSFSGLAGADTQYF
- TRBJ2-5 - TRBV4-1 TGCGCCAGCACCGGGCAGGGGGAGACCCAGTACTTC CASTGQGETQYF
- TRBJ2-1 TRBD1 TRBV7-9 TGTGCCAGCAACACACAGGGGACCTACAATGAGCAGTTCTTC CASNTQGTYNEQFF
few TRBJ2-3 - TRBV7-2 TGTGCCAGCAGCTTAGAGGTCTTGAGCACAGATACGCAGTATTTT CASSLEVLSTDTQYF
few TRBJ2-2 - TRBV5-1 TGCGCCAGCAGAGCCCGGAACACCGGGGAGCTGTTTTTT CASRARNTGELFF
few TRBJ2-1 - TRBV4-3 TGCGCCAGCAGCCAAGGGGTAGGCCGTCCCTTCTACAATGAGCAGTTCTTC CASSQGVGRPFYNEQFF
- TRBJ2-7 - TRBV7-9 TGTGCCAGCAGCTTAGGTTCCCCCGAGCAGTACTTC CASSLGSPEQYF
- TRBJ1-4 - TRBV2 TGTGCCAGCAGTGTTGCCCCGCAGGGTTATAATGAAAAACTGTTTTTT CASSVAPQGYNEKLFF
few TRBJ2-7 - TRBV5-6 TGTGCCAGCAGCTTAGGGGGGAGTACCTACGAGCAGTACTTC CASSLGGSTYEQYF
- TRBJ2-7 - TRBV7-9 TGTGCCAGCAGCTTATCAGGGGACCCCTACGAGCAGTACTTC CASSLSGDPYEQYF
- TRBJ2-1 - TRBV29-1 TGCAGCGTTTTGGGGACAAATAACAATGAGCAGTTCTTC CSVLGTNNNEQFF
- TRBJ2-2 TRBD1 TRBV4-1 TGCGCCAGCAACGAAGCCGGGACAGCGAACACCGGGGAGCTGTTTTTT CASNEAGTANTGELFF
few TRBJ1-3 - TRBV7-9 TGTGCCACCCACCAAGTAGGGATATATAACACCATATATTTT CATHQVGIYNTIYF
few TRBJ2-1 TRBD2 TRBV5-1 TGCGCCAGCCGAATGGGCCCTGGGAGGGCCATTGGCAATGAGCAGTTCTTC CASRMGPGRAIGNEQFF
- TRBJ2-2 TRBD1 TRBV24-1 TGTGCCACCAGTGTACGGGAACTGACAGGGCGCGCCGGGGAGCTGTTTTTT CATSVRELTGRAGELFF
- TRBJ2-3 - TRBV24-1 TGTGCCACCAGAGATAGGGACCGGGGAATGGACGATACGCAGTATTTT CATRDRDRGMDDTQYF
- TRBJ2-7 TRBD2 TRBV6-5 TGTGCCAGCAGTCTAAGTTTAGCGGGAGGAAGGTCCTACGAGCAGTACTTC CASSLSLAGGRSYEQYF
few TRBJ1-1 TRBD1 TRBV5-1 TGCGCCAGCAGCTTGGGGACAGGGGGGAACACTGAAGCTTTCTTT CASSLGTGGNTEAFF
few TRBJ1-5 - TRBV29-1 TGCAGCGTTGCGGCCTCCGGGATAGCTAATCCCCAGCATTTT CSVAASGIANPQHF